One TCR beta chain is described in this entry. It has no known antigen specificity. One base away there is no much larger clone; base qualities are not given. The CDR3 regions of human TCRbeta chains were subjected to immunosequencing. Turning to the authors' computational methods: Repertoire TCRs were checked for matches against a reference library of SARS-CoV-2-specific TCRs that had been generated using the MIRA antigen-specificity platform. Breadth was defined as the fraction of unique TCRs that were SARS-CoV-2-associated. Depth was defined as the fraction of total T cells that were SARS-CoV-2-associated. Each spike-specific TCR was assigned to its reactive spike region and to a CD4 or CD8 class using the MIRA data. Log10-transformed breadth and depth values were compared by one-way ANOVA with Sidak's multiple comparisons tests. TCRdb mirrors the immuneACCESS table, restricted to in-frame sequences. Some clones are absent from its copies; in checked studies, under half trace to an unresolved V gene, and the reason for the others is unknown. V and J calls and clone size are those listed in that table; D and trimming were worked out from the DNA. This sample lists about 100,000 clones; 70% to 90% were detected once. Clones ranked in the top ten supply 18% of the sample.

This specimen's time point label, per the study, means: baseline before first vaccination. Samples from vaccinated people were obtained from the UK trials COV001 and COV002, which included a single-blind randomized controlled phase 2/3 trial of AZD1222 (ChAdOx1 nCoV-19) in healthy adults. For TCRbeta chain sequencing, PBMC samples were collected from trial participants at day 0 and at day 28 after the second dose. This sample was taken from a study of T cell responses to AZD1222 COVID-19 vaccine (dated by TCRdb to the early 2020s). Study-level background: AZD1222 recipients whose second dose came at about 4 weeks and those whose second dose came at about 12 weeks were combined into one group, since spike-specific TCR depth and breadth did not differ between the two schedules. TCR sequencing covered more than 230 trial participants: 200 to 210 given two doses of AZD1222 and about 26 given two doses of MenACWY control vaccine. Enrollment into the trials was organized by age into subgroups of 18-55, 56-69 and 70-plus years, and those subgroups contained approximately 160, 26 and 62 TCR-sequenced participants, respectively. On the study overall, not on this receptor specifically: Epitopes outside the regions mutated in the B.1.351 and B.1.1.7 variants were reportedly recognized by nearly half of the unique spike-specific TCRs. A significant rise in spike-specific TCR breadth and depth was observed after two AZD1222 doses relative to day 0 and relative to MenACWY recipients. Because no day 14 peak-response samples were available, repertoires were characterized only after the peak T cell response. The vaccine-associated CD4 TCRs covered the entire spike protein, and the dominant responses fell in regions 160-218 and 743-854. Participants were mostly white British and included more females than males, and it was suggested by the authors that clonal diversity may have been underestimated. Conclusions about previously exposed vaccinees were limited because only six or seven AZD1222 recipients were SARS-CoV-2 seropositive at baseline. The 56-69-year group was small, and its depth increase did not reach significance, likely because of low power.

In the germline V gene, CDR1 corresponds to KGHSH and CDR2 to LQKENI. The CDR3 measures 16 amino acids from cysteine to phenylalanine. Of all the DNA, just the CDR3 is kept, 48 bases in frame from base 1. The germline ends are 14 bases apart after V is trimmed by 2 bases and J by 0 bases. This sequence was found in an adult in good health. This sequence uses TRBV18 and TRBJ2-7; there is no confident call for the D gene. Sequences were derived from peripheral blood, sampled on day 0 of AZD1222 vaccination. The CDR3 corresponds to CASSPAGQQSSYEQYF. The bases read TGTGCCAGCTCACCAGCAGGCCAGCAAAGCTCCTACGAGCAGTACTTC.